This T cell receptor (beta chain) is drawn from a study of Tregs in tolerant kidney transplant recipients. Study in general: The nonmyeloablative bone marrow transplants came from related graft donors, with transient mixed chimerism.

The CDR3 loop spans 15 amino acids. Trimming took 4 bases from V and 7 from J, leaving 15 bases between them. CDR1 SGHKS and CDR2 YYEKEE come from the germline V gene (reference sequence). Data came from immunoSEQ multiplex PCR; TCRdb stores just in-frame clones and leaves some out. This sample yields about 110,000 clones, of which 90% are seen a single time; 0.34% belongs to the top ten. CD4+CD25+CD127- Tregs, CD4+CD25- non-Tregs, CD4 and CD8 cells were sorted. This sequence joins TRBV5-5 and TRBJ1-6; no firm D call. The receptor was isolated from a human donor who received a combined kidney and bone marrow transplant. The sequenced sample was CD4+ T cells from blood, obtained before the transplant. CDR3 residues: CASSTRTGVNSPLHF. In DNA form, the CDR3 reads TGTGCCAGCAGCACCCGGACCGGGGTGAATTCACCCCTCCACTTT.